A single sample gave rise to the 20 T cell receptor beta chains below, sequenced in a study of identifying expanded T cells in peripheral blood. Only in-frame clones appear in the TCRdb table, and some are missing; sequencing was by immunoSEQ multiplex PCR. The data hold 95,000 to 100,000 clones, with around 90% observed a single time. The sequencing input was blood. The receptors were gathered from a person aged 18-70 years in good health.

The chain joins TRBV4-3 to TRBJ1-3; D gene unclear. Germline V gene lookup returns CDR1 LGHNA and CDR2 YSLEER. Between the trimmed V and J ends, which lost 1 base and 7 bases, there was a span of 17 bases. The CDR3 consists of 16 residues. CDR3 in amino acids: CASSQVVDMGGNTIYF. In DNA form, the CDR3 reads TGCGCCAGCAGCCAAGTCGTCGACATGGGAGGGAACACCATATATTTT.

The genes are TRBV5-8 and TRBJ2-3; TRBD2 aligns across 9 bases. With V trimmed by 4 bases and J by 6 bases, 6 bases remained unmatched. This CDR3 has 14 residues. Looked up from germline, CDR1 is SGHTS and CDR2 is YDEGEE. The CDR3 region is CASSPGGGVDTQYF. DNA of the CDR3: TGTGCCAGCAGCCCAGGCGGGGGGGTGGATACGCAGTATTTT.

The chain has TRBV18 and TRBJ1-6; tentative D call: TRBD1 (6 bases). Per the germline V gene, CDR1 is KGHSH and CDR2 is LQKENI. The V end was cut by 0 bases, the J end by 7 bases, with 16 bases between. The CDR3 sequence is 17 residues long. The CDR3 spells CASSPPSGAVQNSPLHF. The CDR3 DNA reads TGTGCCAGCTCACCACCCTCAGGGGCCGTGCAAAATTCACCCCTCCACTTT. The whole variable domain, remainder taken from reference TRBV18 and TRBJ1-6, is NAGVMQNPRHLVRRRGQEARLRCSPMKGHSHVYWYRQLPEEGLKFMVYLQKENIIDESGMPKERFSAEFPKEGPSILRIQQVVRGDSAAYFCASSPPSGAVQNSPLHFGNGTRLTVT.

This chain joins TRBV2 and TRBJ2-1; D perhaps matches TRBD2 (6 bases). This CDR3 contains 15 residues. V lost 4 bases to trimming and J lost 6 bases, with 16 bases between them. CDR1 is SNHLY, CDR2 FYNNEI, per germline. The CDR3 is CASSVEVGGANEQFF. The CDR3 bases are TGTGCCAGCAGTGTCGAGGTGGGGGGAGCCAATGAGCAGTTCTTC.

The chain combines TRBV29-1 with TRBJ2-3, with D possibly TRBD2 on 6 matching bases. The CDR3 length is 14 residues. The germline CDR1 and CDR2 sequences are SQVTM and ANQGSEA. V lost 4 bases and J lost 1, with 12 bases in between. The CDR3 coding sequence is TGCAGCGTTGTAGGCGGGGCGGGCACAGATACGCAGTATTTT. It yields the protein CSVVGGAGTDTQYF.

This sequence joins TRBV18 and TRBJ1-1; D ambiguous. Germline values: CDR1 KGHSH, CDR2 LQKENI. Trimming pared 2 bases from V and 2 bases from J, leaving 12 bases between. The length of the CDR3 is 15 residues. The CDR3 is CASSPEIPRNTEAFF. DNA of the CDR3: TGTGCCAGCTCACCAGAGATTCCACGAAACACTGAAGCTTTCTTT.

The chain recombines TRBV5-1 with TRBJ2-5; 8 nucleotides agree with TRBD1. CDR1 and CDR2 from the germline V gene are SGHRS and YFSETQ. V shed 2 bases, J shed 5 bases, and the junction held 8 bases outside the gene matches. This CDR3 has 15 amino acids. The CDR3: CASSFSRGQGETQYF. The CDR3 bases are TGCGCCAGCAGCTTTTCCAGGGGGCAAGGGGAGACCCAGTACTTC.

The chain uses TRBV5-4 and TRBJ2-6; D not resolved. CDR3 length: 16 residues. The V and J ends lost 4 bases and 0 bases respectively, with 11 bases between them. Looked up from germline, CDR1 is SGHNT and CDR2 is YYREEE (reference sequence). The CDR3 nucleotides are TGTGCCAGCAGCCCGAATACCAGCTCTGGGGCCAACGTCCTGACTTTC. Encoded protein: CASSPNTSSGANVLTF.

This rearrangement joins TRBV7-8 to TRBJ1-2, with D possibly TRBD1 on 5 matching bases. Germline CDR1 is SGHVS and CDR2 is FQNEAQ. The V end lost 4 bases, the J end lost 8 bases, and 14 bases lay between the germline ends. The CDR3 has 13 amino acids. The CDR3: CASSYSSGYGYTF. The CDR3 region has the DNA TGTGCCAGCAGCTACTCATCAGGGTACGGCTACACCTTC.

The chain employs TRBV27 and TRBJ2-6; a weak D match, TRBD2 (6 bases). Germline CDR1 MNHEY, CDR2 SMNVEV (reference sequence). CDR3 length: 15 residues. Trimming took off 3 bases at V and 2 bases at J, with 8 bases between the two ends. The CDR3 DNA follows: TGTGCCAGCAGTTTTGGGGGGACTGGGGCCAACGTCCTGACTTTC. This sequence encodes CASSFGGTGANVLTF.

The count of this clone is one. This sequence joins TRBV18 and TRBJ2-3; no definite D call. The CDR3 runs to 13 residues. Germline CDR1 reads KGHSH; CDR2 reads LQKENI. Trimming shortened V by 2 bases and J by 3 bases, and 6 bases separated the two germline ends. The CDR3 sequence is CASSPISTDTQYF. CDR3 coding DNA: TGTGCCAGCTCACCAATTTCAACAGATACGCAGTATTTT.

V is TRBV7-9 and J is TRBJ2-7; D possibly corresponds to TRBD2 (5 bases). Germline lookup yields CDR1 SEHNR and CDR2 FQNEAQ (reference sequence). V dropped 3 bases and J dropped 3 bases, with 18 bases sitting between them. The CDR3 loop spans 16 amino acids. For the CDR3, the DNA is TGTGCCAGCAGCTTTGGGCGGACGCGCGAGGGCTACGAGCAGTACTTC. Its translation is CASSFGRTREGYEQYF.

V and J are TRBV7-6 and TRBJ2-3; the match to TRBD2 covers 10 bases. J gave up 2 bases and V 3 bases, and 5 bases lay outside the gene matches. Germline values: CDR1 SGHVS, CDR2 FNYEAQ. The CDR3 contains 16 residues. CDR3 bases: TGTGCCAGCAGCTTTAGACTAGCGGGCCCCACAGATACGCAGTATTTT. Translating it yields CASSFRLAGPTDTQYF.

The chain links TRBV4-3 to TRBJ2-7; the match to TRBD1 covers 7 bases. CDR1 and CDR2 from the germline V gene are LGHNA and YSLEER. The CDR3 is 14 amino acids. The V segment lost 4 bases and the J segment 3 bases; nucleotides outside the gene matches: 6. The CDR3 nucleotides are TGCGCCAGCAGCCCCAGGACAGGTATCTACGAGCAGTACTTC. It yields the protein CASSPRTGIYEQYF.

CDR3 coding DNA: TGTGCCAGCAGCTTGGCAGGGGGCGGTGAAAAACTGTTTTTT. Its translation is CASSLAGGGEKLFF. The chain links TRBV5-4 to TRBJ1-4; TRBD1 matches 8 bases. J was trimmed by 7 bases and V by 0 bases; bases with no gene match: 2. Germline lookup yields CDR1 SGHNT and CDR2 YYREEE (reference sequence). The CDR3 extends over 14 amino acids.

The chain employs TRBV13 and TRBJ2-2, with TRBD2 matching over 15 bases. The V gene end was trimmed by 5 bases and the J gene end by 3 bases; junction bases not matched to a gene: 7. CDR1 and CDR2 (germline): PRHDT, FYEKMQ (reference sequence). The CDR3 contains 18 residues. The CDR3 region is CASSPGTSGGLYTGELFF. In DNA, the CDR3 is TGTGCCAGCAGCCCCGGGACTAGCGGGGGGCTCTACACCGGGGAGCTGTTTTTT. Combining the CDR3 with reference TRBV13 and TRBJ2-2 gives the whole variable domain AAGVIQSPRHLIKEKRETATLKCYPIPRHDTVYWYQQGPGQDPQFLISFYEKMQSDKGSIPDRFSAQQFSDYHSELNMSSLELGDSALYFCASSPGTSGGLYTGELFFGEGSRLTVL.

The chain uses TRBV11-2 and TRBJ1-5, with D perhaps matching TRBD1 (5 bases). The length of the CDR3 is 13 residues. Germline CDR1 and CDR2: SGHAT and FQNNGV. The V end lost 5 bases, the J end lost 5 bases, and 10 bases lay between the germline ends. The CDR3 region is CASSRQPDQPQHF. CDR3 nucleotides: TGTGCCAGCAGCCGACAGCCAGATCAGCCCCAGCATTTT. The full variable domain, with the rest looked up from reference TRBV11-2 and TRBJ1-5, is EAGVAQSPRYKIIEKRQSVAFWCNPISGHATLYWYQQILGQGPKLLIQFQNNGVVDDSQLPKDRFSAERLKGVDSTLKIQPAKLEDSAVYLCASSRQPDQPQHFGDGTRLSIL.

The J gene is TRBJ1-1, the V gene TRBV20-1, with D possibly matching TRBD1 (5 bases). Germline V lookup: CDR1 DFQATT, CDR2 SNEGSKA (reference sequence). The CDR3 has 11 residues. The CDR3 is CRGTGRTEAFF. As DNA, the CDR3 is TGCAGAGGGACGGGAAGGACTGAAGCTTTCTTT.

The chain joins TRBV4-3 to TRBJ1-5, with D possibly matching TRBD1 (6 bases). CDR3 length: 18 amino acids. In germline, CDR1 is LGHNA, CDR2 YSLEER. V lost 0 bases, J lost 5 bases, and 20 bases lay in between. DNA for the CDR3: TGCGCCAGCAGCCAAGAGATTGAGGGGGGCAGGAGGCATCAGCCCCAGCATTTT. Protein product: CASSQEIEGGRRHQPQHF.

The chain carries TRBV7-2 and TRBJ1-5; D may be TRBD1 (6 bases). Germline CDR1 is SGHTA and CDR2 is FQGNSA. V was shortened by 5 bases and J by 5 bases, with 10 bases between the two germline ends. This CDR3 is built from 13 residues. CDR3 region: CASSEDRYQPQHF. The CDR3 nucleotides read TGTGCCAGCAGCGAAGACAGGTATCAGCCCCAGCATTTT.